This paragraph reports one T cell receptor (beta chain). What it binds is unknown. This specimen comes from a study of identifying expanded T cells in peripheral blood. Findings and caveats of the study: Technical replicates showed around 1.1 changed clones; about 2 weeks 15 to 20; four weeks 19. Roughly two-week clone count variance significantly increased as total template count grew.

Only in-frame clones appear in the TCRdb table, and some are missing; sequencing was by immunoSEQ multiplex PCR. The sample consists of about 74,000 clones, about 83% of them appearing once. The CDR3 is made up of 17 amino acids. J was trimmed by 4 bases and V by 2 bases; bases with no gene match: 11. Germline V gene data show CDR1 as LNHDA and CDR2 as SQIVND (reference sequence). Healthy donors had no documented immune events, such as infections, while sampled. The sequence was obtained from a person between 18 and 75 years old in good health. Sample: blood. The chain employs TRBV19 and TRBJ1-2, with TRBD1 matching 9 bases. The CDR3 is CASSITGQGSLSYGYTF. The DNA of the CDR3 is TGTGCCAGTAGTATAACGGGACAGGGTAGCTTAAGCTATGGCTACACCTTC.